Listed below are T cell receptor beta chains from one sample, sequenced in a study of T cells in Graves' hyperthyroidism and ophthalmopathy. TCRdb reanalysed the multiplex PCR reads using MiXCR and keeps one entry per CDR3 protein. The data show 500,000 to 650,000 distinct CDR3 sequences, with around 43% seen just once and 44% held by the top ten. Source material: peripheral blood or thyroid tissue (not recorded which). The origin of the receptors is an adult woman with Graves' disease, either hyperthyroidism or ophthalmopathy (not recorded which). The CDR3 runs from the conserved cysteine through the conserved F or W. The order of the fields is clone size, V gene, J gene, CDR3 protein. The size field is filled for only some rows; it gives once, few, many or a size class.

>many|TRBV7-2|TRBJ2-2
CASSLVEGGGELFF
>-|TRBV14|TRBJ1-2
CASSQATAGYTF
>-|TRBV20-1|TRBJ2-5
CSARELAGEAETQYF
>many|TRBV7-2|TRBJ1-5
CASSYPGSQPQHF
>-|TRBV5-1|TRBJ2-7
CASSPSVGQGRYEQYF
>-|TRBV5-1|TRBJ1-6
CASSIRQVGYNSPLHF
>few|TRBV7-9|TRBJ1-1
CASSRQVTGVTEAFF
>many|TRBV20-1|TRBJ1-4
CSARRDREFGKLFF
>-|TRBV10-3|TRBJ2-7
CAISESGKTYEQYF
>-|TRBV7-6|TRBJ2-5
CASSLAGIGPQETQYF
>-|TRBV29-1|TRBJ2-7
CSLGAGGFYEQYF
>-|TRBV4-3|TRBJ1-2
CASSFPGSGYTF
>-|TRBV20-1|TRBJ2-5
CSAPEGRAETQYF
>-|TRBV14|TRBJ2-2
CASSQRLRGTGELFF
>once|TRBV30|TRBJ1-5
CAWSGQGDQPQHF
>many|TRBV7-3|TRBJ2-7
CASSLGGGLGEQYF
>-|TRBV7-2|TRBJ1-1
CASSLERDFVAEAFF
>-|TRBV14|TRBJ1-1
CASSLDRGWTEAFF
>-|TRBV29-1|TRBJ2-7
CSVELAGDLGSSYEQYF
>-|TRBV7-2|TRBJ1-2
CASSFRRGGGRGTNYGYTF
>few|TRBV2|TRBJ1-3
CASVATPSGNTIYF
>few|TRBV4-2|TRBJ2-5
CASSQAPSGSQETQYF